The clone carrying this TCR beta chain was counted only a few times. Its target is unknown. MiXCR was run by TCRdb on the 5' RACE reads, yielding one entry per CDR3 protein. This table has 450,000 to 650,000 distinct CDR3 sequences, roughly 20% appearing once. The record originates from a study of T-cell memory formation after mild COVID-19. Study background: TCR clusters were mostly donor specific.

Study-wide results and caveats: Contracting CD4+ clones sat mainly in CM and EM; CD8+ in EMRA. Clones that contracted from day 15 to 85 were balanced CD4/CD8, while later expanders leaned CD4+. The authors left the SARS-CoV-2 specificity of second-wave clones peaking on day 37 unconfirmed.

Sequencing input: PBMCs or a T cell subset sorted from them (not recorded which). The source is an adult woman who had mild COVID-19 (a few samples of this study predate the infection). Cell type and time point are not known.

This CDR3 is CASNPGNYNEQFF. CDR3 DNA sequence: TGTGCCAGCAATCCCGGGAACTACAATGAGCAGTTCTTC. V and J are TRBV7-8 and TRBJ2-1; D might be TRBD2 (5 bases). V gave up 7 bases and J gave up 3 bases, with 10 bases separating them. This CDR3 has 13 residues. CDR1 is SGHVS, CDR2 FQNEAQ, per germline. Combining the CDR3 with reference TRBV7-8 and TRBJ2-1 gives the whole variable domain GAGVSQSPRYKVAKRGQDVALRCDPISGHVSLFWYQQALGQGPEFLTYFQNEAQLDKSGLPSDRFFAERPEGSVSTLKIQRTQQEDSAVYLCASNPGNYNEQFFGPGTRLTVL.